A single sample is the source of the 16 T cell receptor beta chains below, sequenced in a study of blood T cell repertoires in COVID-19 (dated by TCRdb to the early 2020s). Library preparation was by the immunoSEQ multiplex PCR assay. What TCRdb holds here is the immuneACCESS table cut down to in-frame rearrangements. Part of the clones is not present; checked against another copy, under half of the missing clones reflect an unresolved V gene, and the others are unexplained. This sample gives more than 200,000 clones in total; about 88% of them show up just once. Almost 2% of the sample rests with the top ten. The sample comprised peripheral blood. These receptors came from a man aged 30 to 39 with active or convalescent COVID-19.

The chain carries TRBV6-2 or TRBV6-3 and TRBJ2-1; 11 nucleotides line up with TRBD1. The CDR3 has 16 residues. V was clipped by 4 bases and J by 8 bases; unmatched bases: 10. The germline V gene encodes CDR1 MNHEY and CDR2 SVGEGT. For the CDR3, the DNA is TGTGCCAGCAGTTTTCCGGACAGGGGGCATGGGGATGAGCAGTTCTTC. Translated: CASSFPDRGHGDEQFF.

The J gene is TRBJ1-2, the V gene TRBV19; a possible D gene is TRBD1 (6 bases). Per germline, CDR1 LNHDA and CDR2 SQIVND (reference sequence). The CDR3 is made up of 13 amino acids. V was trimmed by 2 bases and J by 4 bases, leaving 8 bases between them. CDR3: CASSITGTYGYTF. The CDR3 DNA reads TGTGCCAGTAGTATAACAGGGACCTATGGCTACACCTTC.

The chain employs TRBV7-9 and TRBJ1-2; D gene uncertain. The CDR3 sequence is 13 residues long. Germline CDR1 and CDR2: SEHNR and FQNEAQ (reference sequence). V lost 8 bases to trimming and J lost 4 bases, with 14 bases between them. CDR3 bases: TGTGCCAGCTCCCATAGCGGGGTCTATGGCTACACCTTC. Protein product: CASSHSGVYGYTF.

The chain is built from TRBV9 and TRBJ2-2; TRBD1 matches at 7 bases. The V segment lost 3 bases and the J segment 4 bases; nucleotides outside the gene matches: 3. Per germline, CDR1 SGDLS and CDR2 YYNGEE. The CDR3 length is 14 residues. For the CDR3, the DNA is TGTGCCAGCAGCGGGACAGGATTCACCGGGGAGCTGTTTTTT. This encodes CASSGTGFTGELFF.

The J gene is TRBJ1-1, the V gene TRBV7-8, with 9 nucleotides matching TRBD1. The CDR3 is 14 amino acids. J gave up 5 bases and V 2 bases, and 3 bases lay outside the gene matches. Germline CDR1 reads SGHVS; CDR2 reads FQNEAQ. The chain's CDR3 is CASSLRDRATEAFF. In nucleotides, the CDR3 is TGTGCCAGCAGCTTACGGGACAGGGCTACTGAAGCTTTCTTT.

V usage is TRBV19 and J usage is TRBJ2-2; D ambiguous. The CDR3 has 14 residues. Germline V lookup: CDR1 LNHDA, CDR2 SQIVND (reference sequence). V was trimmed by 5 bases and J by 0 bases, leaving 7 bases between them. The CDR3 region has the DNA TGTGCCAGTAGTCGTGGCCCGAACACCGGGGAGCTGTTTTTT. This sequence encodes CASSRGPNTGELFF. Using reference TRBV19 and TRBJ2-2 for the parts outside the CDR3, the full variable domain is DGGITQSPKYLFRKEGQNVTLSCEQNLNHDAMYWYRQDPGQGLRLIYYSQIVNDFQKGDIAEGYSVSREKKESFPLTVTSAQKNPTAFYLCASSRGPNTGELFFGEGSRLTVL.

This chain uses TRBV10-3 with TRBJ2-7, with D maybe TRBD2 (5 bases). CDR3 size: 16 residues. V lost 3 bases to trimming and J lost 2 bases, with 17 bases between them. The V gene's germline CDR1 is ENHRY and CDR2 SYGVKD. CDR3 protein: CAISDPSREDTYEQYF. CDR3 nucleotide sequence: TGTGCCATCAGTGACCCATCCCGGGAAGATACCTACGAGCAGTACTTC.

Comments on this clone: Other DNA variants within this sample encode the same CDR3. The chain carries TRBV28 and TRBJ1-1; a possible D gene is TRBD1 (5 bases). V lost 9 bases and J 1 base, leaving 9 bases between the germline ends. Germline loops: CDR1 MDHEN, CDR2 SYDVKM. This CDR3 is built from 12 residues. As DNA, the CDR3 is TGTGCCAGTGTCAGGGCGAACACTGAAGCTTTCTTT. As protein: CASVRANTEAFF.

The J gene is TRBJ1-5, the V gene TRBV7-9; 7 bases agree with TRBD1. CDR3 length equals 16 residues. With 4 bases clipped from V and 1 base from J, the junction kept 7 bases outside the gene matches. The germline V gene encodes CDR1 SEHNR and CDR2 FQNEAQ (reference sequence). The CDR3: CASSSAGQDSNQPQHF. CDR3 sequence (DNA): TGTGCCAGCAGCTCCGCCGGACAGGACAGCAATCAGCCCCAGCATTTT.

The chain carries TRBV5-1 and TRBJ1-4; D gene uncertain. Germline lookup yields CDR1 SGHRS and CDR2 YFSETQ. This CDR3 has 12 residues. V was cut by 0 bases and J by 8 bases, with 5 bases left in between. This chain's CDR3 is CASSLEPEKLFF. The CDR3 region has the DNA TGCGCCAGCAGCTTGGAGCCCGAAAAACTGTTTTTT.

This clone has more than one count but fewer than ten. The chain couples TRBV20-1 to TRBJ1-1, with D possibly matching TRBD1 (5 bases). The CDR3 runs 12 residues. The ends were cut back, 3 bases at V and 1 base at J, with 6 bases in the middle. The germline V gene encodes CDR1 DFQATT and CDR2 SNEGSKA (reference sequence). The CDR3 coding sequence is TGCAGTGCTAGTACAGGGAACACTGAAGCTTTCTTT. It translates to CSASTGNTEAFF.

The sample holds many counts of this clone. This chain connects TRBV5-8 to TRBJ1-1, with D possibly being TRBD1 (6 bases). The V end lost 4 bases, the J end lost 0 bases, and 13 bases lay between the germline ends. The CDR3 contains 15 residues. Germline CDR1 and CDR2: SGHTS and YDEGEE. CDR3 loop: CASSSQQGMNTEAFF. As DNA, the CDR3 is TGTGCCAGCAGCAGCCAACAGGGAATGAACACTGAAGCTTTCTTT.

The chain has TRBV29-1 and TRBJ1-1; a possible D gene is TRBD1 (5 bases). Germline assignment: CDR1 SQVTM and CDR2 ANQGSEA. The V end was cut by 5 bases, the J end by 4 bases, with 11 bases between. The CDR3 runs 12 residues. CDR3 bases: TGCAGCGTTCTGGGGGGTTCCACTGAAGCTTTCTTT. It codes for CSVLGGSTEAFF.

The gene calls are TRBV2 and TRBJ2-5; a weak D match, TRBD2 (5 bases). Trimming took 8 bases from V and 4 from J, leaving 17 bases between them. This CDR3 is built from 14 residues. Germline CDR1 SNHLY, CDR2 FYNNEI. The DNA for the CDR3 is TGTGCCAGCTATTGGGGTTTTGAGGGAGAGACCCAGTACTTC. Translation gives CASYWGFEGETQYF.

The chain links TRBV2 to TRBJ2-1; D is possibly TRBD2 (6 bases). The germline V gene has CDR1 SNHLY and CDR2 FYNNEI. The CDR3 length is 15 residues. V lost 6 bases and J lost 3, with 15 bases in between. CDR3 amino acids: CASSLRAGVYNEQFF. The CDR3 nucleotides are TGTGCCAGCAGCCTCCGAGCGGGCGTCTACAATGAGCAGTTCTTC.

The chain uses TRBV9 and TRBJ2-3; TRBD2 matches at 7 bases. The germline CDR1 and CDR2 sequences are SGDLS and YYNGEE. V was pared by 1 base and J by 4 bases, with 3 bases of the junction left unmatched. The CDR3 is made up of 14 amino acids. This chain's CDR3 is CASSVMGGSDTQYF. In DNA form, the CDR3 reads TGTGCCAGCAGCGTAATGGGGGGGTCAGATACGCAGTATTTT.